This passage covers 7 T cell receptor beta chains from one sample sequenced in a study of CD8+ T cells in alopecia areata. Treatment noted: oral pan-JAK inhibitor, 5-10 mg twice daily. Extracted from the samples, RNA was reverse transcribed into cDNA to serve as the sequencing template. Produced via immunoSEQ multiplex PCR; TCRdb's table is partial and in-frame only. This table holds 85,000 to 110,000 clones, 85% to 90% found once. The sample consisted of CD8+ T cells sorted from blood, taken at approximately week 30, from a patient treated with tofacitinib. The receptors come from a human donor with alopecia areata.

V usage is TRBV7-6 and J usage is TRBJ1-1; possibly TRBD1 for D (6 bases). Trimming took off 4 bases at V and 2 bases at J, with 14 bases between the two ends. Germline V gives CDR1 SGHVS, CDR2 FNYEAQ. The CDR3 is made up of 15 amino acids. CDR3 protein: CASSSWTESNTEAFF. The CDR3, as DNA: TGTGCCAGCAGCTCTTGGACAGAAAGTAACACTGAAGCTTTCTTT.

V is TRBV5-1 and J is TRBJ1-1, with TRBD1 identical over 7 bases. Germline CDR1 and CDR2: SGHRS and YFSETQ. This CDR3 has 15 residues. Trimming removed 4 bases from V and 0 bases from J; junction bases left unmatched: 6. Here the CDR3 reads CASSRTGPLNTEAFF. The DNA for the CDR3 is TGCGCCAGCAGCCGGACAGGACCATTGAACACTGAAGCTTTCTTT. Using reference TRBV5-1 and TRBJ1-1 for the parts outside the CDR3, the full variable domain is KAGVTQTPRYLIKTRGQQVTLSCSPISGHRSVSWYQQTPGQGLQFLFEYFSETQRNKGNFPGRFSGRQFSNSRSEMNVSTLELGDSALYLCASSRTGPLNTEAFFGQGTRLTVV.

This chain links TRBV4-1 with TRBJ1-2, with unresolved D. The CDR3 has 16 residues. V was pared by 6 bases and J by 0 bases, with 17 bases between. In germline, CDR1 is MGHRA, CDR2 YSYEKL. The CDR3 sequence is CASSEILKKTNYGYTF. In DNA, the CDR3 is TGCGCCAGCAGTGAGATACTCAAGAAGACTAACTATGGCTACACCTTC.

The rearrangement joins TRBV27 to TRBJ2-2, with 7 bases aligning to TRBD1. The CDR3 is 17 amino acids. Germline-derived CDR1 and CDR2 are MNHEY and SMNVEV (reference sequence). Trimming took 6 bases from V and 1 from J; bases not matched to a gene: 11. Here the CDR3 DNA reads TGTGCCAGCAGCCTGGGGGACAGCCCCGTGAACACCGGGGAGCTGTTTTTT. Its translation is CASSLGDSPVNTGELFF.

The CDR3 sequence: CASSSNSGSGEQYF. CDR3 bases: TGTGCCAGCAGCTCAAACTCAGGGTCGGGCGAGCAGTACTTC. This rearrangement joins TRBV7-9 to TRBJ2-7, with a tentative D call TRBD1 (5 bases). Per germline, CDR1 SEHNR and CDR2 FQNEAQ (reference sequence). There are 14 residues in the CDR3. The V and J ends lost 4 bases and 6 bases respectively, with 16 bases between them.

The chain recombines TRBV13 with TRBJ2-1; D is unclear. The ends were cut back, 5 bases at V and 0 bases at J, with 8 bases in the middle. Germline CDR1 is PRHDT and CDR2 is FYEKMQ (reference sequence). The CDR3 spans 14 residues. Written as DNA, the CDR3 is TGTGCCAGCAGCCCTTCCCTCTCCTACAATGAGCAGTTCTTC. It codes for CASSPSLSYNEQFF.

V and J are TRBV29-1 and TRBJ2-3; D unresolved. V lost 4 bases and J lost 0, with 5 bases in between. The CDR3 loop spans 12 amino acids. The germline CDR1 and CDR2 sequences are SQVTM and ANQGSEA. CDR3 nucleotides: TGCAGCGTTGTATCTAGCACAGATACGCAGTATTTT. Translated, it gives CSVVSSTDTQYF.